Listed below are T cell receptor beta chains from one sample, sequenced in a study of T cell changes during pregnancy in multiple sclerosis. The method was immunoSEQ multiplex PCR; TCRdb's version includes in-frame clones alone and lacks a portion of them. Here the sample spans about 59,000 clones, 90% being singletons. The sequencing used peripheral blood, collected in the third trimester of pregnancy. Receptors originate from a female donor in good health, enrolled as a control in a pregnancy study. CDR3s include the opening cysteine and the closing phenylalanine or tryptophan. A D gene is named only where the DNA matches it firmly. The size of a clone is reported for some rows only, either as once, few or many, or as a class for expanded clones.

size: .; J: TRBJ2-7; V: TRBV7-2; D: .; CDR3: CASSLGAGPYEQYF; DNA: TGTGCCAGCAGCTTAGGGGCGGGGCCCTACGAGCAGTACTTC
size: .; J: TRBJ2-5; V: TRBV15; D: .; CDR3: CATSTSLVYQETQYF; DNA: TGTGCCACCAGCACCTCGTTAGTTTACCAAGAGACCCAGTACTTC
size: .; J: TRBJ1-1; V: TRBV5-6; D: TRBD1; CDR3: CASSWRDRGPTEAFF; DNA: TGTGCCAGCAGCTGGCGGGACAGGGGTCCCACTGAAGCTTTCTTT
size: .; J: TRBJ2-3; V: TRBV10-3; D: TRBD2; CDR3: CAISESWEGHTDTQYF; DNA: TGTGCCATCAGTGAGTCTTGGGAGGGCCACACAGATACGCAGTATTTT
size: .; J: TRBJ2-1; V: TRBV2; D: TRBD1; CDR3: CASRGGTGGKVSYNEQFF; DNA: TGTGCCAGCAGGGGCGGGACAGGGGGCAAAGTGTCCTACAATGAGCAGTTCTTC
size: .; J: TRBJ1-6; V: TRBV27; D: .; CDR3: CASSLSGSGTYNSPLHF; DNA: TGTGCCAGCAGTTTATCAGGGAGTGGAACCTATAATTCACCCCTCCACTTT
size: .; J: TRBJ2-7; V: TRBV20-1; D: .; CDR3: CSARDGYEQYF; DNA: TGCAGTGCTAGAGACGGCTACGAGCAGTACTTC
size: .; J: TRBJ2-2; V: TRBV4-2; D: TRBD1; CDR3: CASSQADRSTGELFF; DNA: TGTGCCAGCAGCCAAGCGGACAGGTCCACCGGGGAGCTGTTTTTT
size: .; J: TRBJ1-5; V: TRBV2; D: .; CDR3: CASRKGQGGQPQHF; DNA: TGTGCCAGCAGGAAGGGCCAGGGCGGTCAGCCCCAGCATTTT
size: .; J: TRBJ1-2; V: TRBV30; D: TRBD1; CDR3: CAWSGGGQGALGYTF; DNA: TGTGCCTGGAGCGGGGGGGGACAGGGGGCGCTTGGCTACACCTTC
size: .; J: TRBJ1-4; V: TRBV19; D: TRBD1; CDR3: CASRPGTGPEKLFF; DNA: TGTGCCAGTAGGCCCGGGACAGGGCCTGAAAAACTGTTTTTT
size: .; J: TRBJ1-6; V: TRBV6-1; D: TRBD1; CDR3: CASKGTASPLHF; DNA: TGTGCCAGCAAAGGGACAGCGTCACCCCTCCACTTT
size: .; J: TRBJ1-5; V: TRBV6-5; D: .; CDR3: CASSQLRGNQPQHF; DNA: TGTGCCAGCAGCCAGCTGAGGGGGAATCAGCCCCAGCATTTT
size: .; J: TRBJ2-5; V: TRBV11-2; D: TRBD2; CDR3: CASSSGEGRRETQYF; DNA: TGTGCCAGCAGCTCTGGGGAGGGCCGGCGAGAGACCCAGTACTTC
size: once; J: TRBJ2-1; V: TRBV5-1; D: TRBD2; CDR3: CASSWGLAQYNEQFF; DNA: TGCGCCAGCAGCTGGGGACTAGCACAATACAATGAGCAGTTCTTC
size: .; J: TRBJ2-3; V: TRBV4-2; D: TRBD2; CDR3: CASSPSGSTDTQYF; DNA: TGTGCCAGCAGCCCTAGCGGGAGCACAGATACGCAGTATTTT
size: .; J: TRBJ2-2; V: TRBV27; D: .; CDR3: CASSPTPGELFF; DNA: TGTGCCAGCAGCCCCACTCCAGGGGAGCTGTTTTTT
size: .; J: TRBJ2-7; V: TRBV19; D: TRBD1; CDR3: CASSTRDRKRSGSYEQYF; DNA: TGTGCCAGTAGCACCCGGGACAGGAAAAGGAGTGGGTCCTACGAGCAGTACTTC
size: .; J: TRBJ1-3; V: TRBV5-1; D: TRBD1; CDR3: CASRGGFGNTIYF; DNA: TGCGCCAGCAGAGGGGGCTTTGGAAACACCATATATTTT
size: .; J: TRBJ1-2; V: TRBV4-1; D: TRBD1; CDR3: CASSRTGAGGYTF; DNA: TGCGCCAGCAGCCGGACAGGCGCGGGGGGCTACACCTTC
size: .; J: TRBJ1-1; V: TRBV6-1; D: TRBD1; CDR3: CASSAPDRGRVNTEAFF; DNA: TGTGCCAGCAGTGCACCCGACAGGGGACGAGTAAATACTGAAGCTTTCTTT
size: .; J: TRBJ1-4; V: TRBV19; D: TRBD1; CDR3: CASSIVTGGEGNEKLFF; DNA: TGTGCCAGTAGTATAGTCACAGGGGGCGAGGGTAATGAAAAACTGTTTTTT
size: .; J: TRBJ2-1; V: TRBV20-1; D: .; CDR3: CSARIREEQFF; DNA: TGCAGTGCTAGAATCCGGGAAGAGCAGTTCTTC
size: once; J: TRBJ1-2; V: TRBV5-4; D: TRBD1; CDR3: CASSDETGGRGYGYTF; DNA: TGTGCCAGCAGCGATGAAACAGGGGGCCGGGGCTATGGCTACACCTTC
size: .; J: TRBJ1-1; V: TRBV30; D: .; CDR3: CAWNVGAGTEAFF; DNA: TGTGCCTGGAACGTGGGGGCTGGCACTGAAGCTTTCTTT
size: few; J: TRBJ2-7; V: TRBV2; D: .; CDR3: CASTPSYEQYF; DNA: TGTGCCAGCACGCCTAGCTACGAGCAGTACTTC
size: once; J: TRBJ2-1; V: TRBV14; D: TRBD2; CDR3: CASSPGTSGSLNEQFF; DNA: TGTGCCAGCAGCCCTGGGACTAGCGGGAGTTTAAATGAGCAGTTCTTC
size: .; J: TRBJ1-4; V: TRBV9; D: TRBD1; CDR3: CASSAGQGALGKLFF; DNA: TGTGCCAGCAGCGCGGGACAGGGGGCACTGGGTAAACTGTTTTTT
size: .; J: TRBJ1-4; V: TRBV11-3; D: .; CDR3: CASSTGPTNEKLFF; DNA: TGTGCCAGCAGCACAGGGCCAACTAATGAAAAACTGTTTTTT
size: .; J: TRBJ2-1; V: TRBV5-1; D: .; CDR3: CASSFSRDNEQFF; DNA: TGCGCCAGCAGCTTTTCTAGAGACAATGAGCAGTTCTTC
size: .; J: TRBJ1-2; V: TRBV10-3; D: .; CDR3: CAISESRAKTAVRMGYTF; DNA: TGTGCCATCAGTGAGTCGAGGGCTAAAACGGCTGTCAGAATGGGCTACACCTTC
size: .; J: TRBJ1-1; V: TRBV5-6; D: .; CDR3: CASSLSGVGRDTEAFF; DNA: TGTGCCAGCAGCTTGTCTGGGGTAGGGCGGGACACTGAAGCTTTCTTT
size: .; J: TRBJ1-5; V: TRBV29-1; D: .; CDR3: CSVSPGAGGNQPQHF; DNA: TGCAGCGTTTCCCCAGGGGCTGGGGGCAATCAGCCCCAGCATTTT
size: .; J: TRBJ2-4; V: TRBV18; D: .; CDR3: CASSLLVGEAKNIQYF; DNA: TGTGCCAGCTCACTGTTAGTCGGGGAGGCCAAAAACATTCAGTACTTC
size: .; J: TRBJ2-7; V: TRBV29-1; D: .; CDR3: CSVEAGGGTAYEQYF; DNA: TGCAGCGTTGAAGCGGGTGGTGGCACCGCCTACGAGCAGTACTTC
size: .; J: TRBJ2-7; V: TRBV11-1; D: .; CDR3: CASSLRLDEQYF; DNA: TGTGCCAGCAGCTTACGCCTAGACGAGCAGTACTTC
size: .; J: TRBJ2-5; V: TRBV7-9; D: .; CDR3: CASSRRVQETQYF; DNA: TGTGCCAGCAGCCGGCGGGTTCAAGAGACCCAGTACTTC
size: .; J: TRBJ1-5; V: TRBV9; D: .; CDR3: CASSVDATYSNQPQHF; DNA: TGTGCCAGCAGCGTAGACGCTACCTATAGCAATCAGCCCCAGCATTTT
size: .; J: TRBJ2-3; V: TRBV18; D: TRBD2; CDR3: CASSPLAGGLTDTQYF; DNA: TGTGCCAGCTCACCACTAGCGGGGGGCCTAACAGATACGCAGTATTTT
size: .; J: TRBJ2-7; V: TRBV6-5; D: .; CDR3: CASRTSVTSYEQYF; DNA: TGTGCCAGCCGAACCAGCGTCACCTCCTACGAGCAGTACTTC
size: .; J: TRBJ1-1; V: TRBV6-4; D: .; CDR3: CASSDEGNTEAFF; DNA: TGTGCCAGCAGTGACGAGGGAAACACTGAAGCTTTCTTT
size: .; J: TRBJ2-7; V: TRBV6-5; D: TRBD1; CDR3: CASSGPGQKFYEQYF; DNA: TGTGCCAGCAGTGGACCGGGACAGAAATTCTACGAGCAGTACTTC
size: .; J: TRBJ2-7; V: TRBV19; D: .; CDR3: CASSPTSVYEQYF; DNA: TGTGCCAGTAGTCCTACTAGTGTGTACGAGCAGTACTTC
size: once; J: TRBJ1-4; V: TRBV4-3; D: TRBD1; CDR3: CASSLTGNEKLFF; DNA: TGCGCCAGCAGCCTGACAGGGAATGAAAAACTGTTTTTT
size: .; J: TRBJ2-2; V: TRBV5-6; D: TRBD2; CDR3: CASSFPAGEGTGELFF; DNA: TGTGCCAGCAGCTTCCCAGCGGGAGAAGGAACCGGGGAGCTGTTTTTT
size: .; J: TRBJ2-2; V: TRBV9; D: .; CDR3: CASSVVVGENTGELFF; DNA: TGTGCCAGCAGCGTAGTGGTGGGAGAGAACACCGGGGAGCTGTTTTTT
size: few; J: TRBJ1-1; V: TRBV13; D: .; CDR3: CASSSVNEAFF; DNA: TGTGCCAGCAGCTCAGTGAATGAAGCTTTCTTT
size: .; J: TRBJ2-3; V: TRBV11-3; D: .; CDR3: CASSLGGSVDTQYF; DNA: TGTGCCAGCAGCTTAGGAGGGTCTGTGGATACGCAGTATTTT
size: .; J: TRBJ1-2; V: TRBV29-1; D: .; CDR3: CSVEEGAYGYTF; DNA: TGCAGCGTTGAGGAGGGTGCCTATGGCTACACCTTC
size: .; J: TRBJ1-2; V: TRBV15; D: .; CDR3: CATSSPAGAGYGYTF; DNA: TGTGCCACCAGCAGCCCCGCGGGCGCTGGCTATGGCTACACCTTC
size: .; J: TRBJ2-7; V: TRBV30; D: .; CDR3: CACTVLQSYEQYF; DNA: TGTGCCTGTACGGTTCTACAGTCCTACGAGCAGTACTTC
size: .; J: TRBJ2-3; V: TRBV18; D: TRBD2; CDR3: CASSPGASGTSTDTQYF; DNA: TGTGCCAGCTCACCCGGGGCTAGCGGGACCAGCACAGATACGCAGTATTTT
size: .; J: TRBJ2-1; V: TRBV6-1; D: TRBD2; CDR3: CASSEPSGIYNEQFF; DNA: TGTGCCAGCAGTGAGCCTAGCGGGATCTACAATGAGCAGTTCTTC
size: .; J: TRBJ2-7; V: TRBV6-1; D: TRBD1; CDR3: CASSETQGATYEQYF; DNA: TGTGCCAGCAGTGAAACCCAGGGGGCCACCTACGAGCAGTACTTC
size: .; J: TRBJ2-7; V: TRBV5-1; D: .; CDR3: CASSSRGDAYEQYF; DNA: TGCGCCAGCAGCTCCAGGGGGGACGCCTACGAGCAGTACTTC
size: .; J: TRBJ2-5; V: TRBV30; D: TRBD2; CDR3: CAWSVGLAGRETQYF; DNA: TGTGCCTGGAGTGTGGGACTAGCGGGGAGAGAGACCCAGTACTTC
size: .; J: TRBJ1-4; V: TRBV6-1; D: .; CDR3: CASNPTVATNEKLFF; DNA: TGTGCCAGCAACCCTACTGTCGCAACTAATGAAAAACTGTTTTTT
size: .; J: TRBJ2-1; V: TRBV5-4; D: TRBD1; CDR3: CASSLRTGYDNEQFF; DNA: TGTGCCAGCAGCTTACGGACAGGGTACGACAATGAGCAGTTCTTC